The rows below give T cell receptor beta chains drawn from one sample of a study of T cells in Graves' hyperthyroidism and ophthalmopathy. One entry per CDR3 protein results from TCRdb running MiXCR on the multiplex PCR reads. The table shows roughly 250,000 distinct CDR3 sequences, with approximately 21% occurring only once. Sequenced sample: blood. These receptors were taken from a man aged 25-45 years with Graves' ophthalmopathy. CDR3s include the opening cysteine and the closing phenylalanine or tryptophan. A D gene is named only where the DNA matches it firmly. The listing skips clone size in some rows; elsewhere it reads once, few, many or a size class.

j_call	clone_size	v_call	d_call	cdr3_nt	cdr3_aa
TRBJ2-5	.	TRBV7-8	TRBD2	TGTGCCAGCAGGGTGGCGGGAGCGACGGAGACCCAGTACTTC	CASRVAGATETQYF
TRBJ2-3	few	TRBV5-1	.	TGCGCCAGCAGACACGGGAGCGGTTATCGTACAAATACGCAGTATTTT	CASRHGSGYRTNTQYF
TRBJ2-1	.	TRBV24-1	TRBD2	TGTGCCACCAGTGGCTCCGGGACTAGCGGGAGGGTACAGTTCTTC	CATSGSGTSGRVQFF
TRBJ2-2	.	TRBV28	.	TGTGCCAGCAGTTACAGGGTTACCGGGGAGCTGTTTTTT	CASSYRVTGELFF
TRBJ2-5	few	TRBV11-3	TRBD1	TGTGCCAGCAGCTACTGGGACAGGCAGCAAGAGACCCAGTACTTC	CASSYWDRQQETQYF
TRBJ1-5	few	TRBV7-8	.	TGTGCCAGCAGCTTAGTTGGGGTCGCGCCCCAGCATTTT	CASSLVGVAPQHF
TRBJ2-5	few	TRBV4-2	.	TGTGCCAGCAGCCAATACCCAGGCATCCAAGAGACCCAGTACTTC	CASSQYPGIQETQYF
TRBJ2-1	few	TRBV15	TRBD2	TGTGCCACCAGCAGAGTCATTGTGGGACTAGCGGGAGGCAATGAGCAGTTCTTC	CATSRVIVGLAGGNEQFF
TRBJ1-6	.	TRBV7-2	.	TGTGCCAGCAGCTTAGGCGAGAGCGATAATTCACCCCTCCACTTT	CASSLGESDNSPLHF
TRBJ2-5	many	TRBV2	TRBD2	TGTGCCAGCAGTAAAGGACTAGCGGGAGGCCAAGAGACCCAGTACTTC	CASSKGLAGGQETQYF
TRBJ2-7	many	TRBV7-9	.	TGTGCCAGCAGCCGGCTGGACGGAGACTACGAGCAGTACTTC	CASSRLDGDYEQYF
TRBJ1-2	many	TRBV2	.	TGTGCCAGCAGTGAGTCTGGGACCTATGGCTACACCTTC	CASSESGTYGYTF
TRBJ1-5	.	TRBV28	.	TGTGCCAGCAGGCCCTCGTCTGGACAGCCCCAGCATTTT	CASRPSSGQPQHF
TRBJ2-1	.	TRBV7-9	.	TGTGCCAGCACCGAAGCGGCCTACAATGAGCAGTTCTTC	CASTEAAYNEQFF
TRBJ2-1	few	TRBV5-6	.	TGTGCCAGCAGCACAAGACTAGTTCCCTACAATGAGCAGTTCTTC	CASSTRLVPYNEQFF
TRBJ1-2	many	TRBV7-8	.	TGTGCCAGCAGCTATAAGACAGATTCCTACTATGGCTACACCTTC	CASSYKTDSYYGYTF
TRBJ1-1	.	TRBV3-1	.	TGTGCCAGCAGCCCCCCCACCGGGACGGCTGAAGCTTTCTTT	CASSPPTGTAEAFF
TRBJ2-5	once	TRBV20-1	TRBD2	TGCAGTGCAGAATTAGCGGGAGTAGGGGAGACCCAGTACTTC	CSAELAGVGETQYF
TRBJ2-5	many	TRBV11-1	.	TGTGCCAGCAGCCAAGACCTCCAAGAGACCCAGTACTTC	CASSQDLQETQYF
TRBJ2-7	few	TRBV27	TRBD2	TGTGCCAGCTGCGAGCGGGAGGCCGTCTCCTACGAGCAGTACTTC	CASCEREAVSYEQYF
TRBJ1-1	few	TRBV18	.	TGTGCCAGCTCACCGTCTTGGCAAATGAACACTGAAGCTTTCTTT	CASSPSWQMNTEAFF
TRBJ2-7	.	TRBV7-9	.	TGTGCCAGCAGCTTAAGTCCGGAATACGAGCAGTACTTC	CASSLSPEYEQYF
TRBJ1-2	few	TRBV19	TRBD1	TGTGCCAGTAGTCCCCAGGACAGGGGAAGGCACTATGGCTACACCTTC	CASSPQDRGRHYGYTF
TRBJ2-5	few	TRBV3-1	.	TGTGCCAGCAGCCAAGACCGGGGGCGTGAGACCCAGTACTTC	CASSQDRGRETQYF
TRBJ1-6	.	TRBV7-8	.	TGTGCCTCTCGGGCCGGGTCCAATTCACCCCTCCACTTT	CASRAGSNSPLHF
TRBJ2-1	few	TRBV30	.	TGTGCCTGGAGTCTTATAGACCAATACAATGAGCAGTTCTTC	CAWSLIDQYNEQFF
TRBJ2-7	.	TRBV12-3/TRBV12-4	.	TGTGCCAGCAGCACCGCCGGGACGCATTACGAGCAGTACTTC	CASSTAGTHYEQYF
TRBJ2-3	.	TRBV30	TRBD2	TGTGCCTGGAGTGTATGGGTGGCGAGCGGGAGGGATACGCAGTATTTT	CAWSVWVASGRDTQYF
TRBJ2-7	few	TRBV10-3	.	TGTGCCATCAGTGAGTCGGGCGGGTTAGTAAACGAGCAGTACTTC	CAISESGGLVNEQYF
TRBJ1-1	.	TRBV15	.	TGTGCCACCAGCAGAGGCGACCTTGACAGAAACACTGAAGCTTTCTTT	CATSRGDLDRNTEAFF
TRBJ1-1	few	TRBV5-1	.	TGCGCCAGCAGCTTGGCCGGGGTACTAAACACTGAAGCTTTCTTT	CASSLAGVLNTEAFF
TRBJ1-6	.	TRBV14	.	TGTGCCAGCAGCCTCCAGGGTCCAATTTCACCCCTCCACTTT	CASSLQGPISPLHF
TRBJ2-7	few	TRBV14	.	TGTGCCAGCAGCCAACCGACAGGCAGGGAGCAGTACTTC	CASSQPTGREQYF
TRBJ2-7	.	TRBV5-1	.	TGCGCCAGCGGCAGCGCTGCGAGCGCTACCTACTACGAGCAGTACTTC	CASGSAASATYYEQYF
TRBJ2-2	many	TRBV28	.	TGTGCCAGCAGTTTTCAGGTCAGAAACACCGGGGAGCTGTTTTTT	CASSFQVRNTGELFF
TRBJ2-1	.	TRBV12-5	.	TGTGCTAGTGGTTCCCTAGCGGACAGTAATGAGCAGTTCTTC	CASGSLADSNEQFF
TRBJ1-1	many	TRBV5-1	.	TGCGCCAGCAGCTTGCATCAGGGATCTGAAGCTTTCTTT	CASSLHQGSEAFF
TRBJ1-3	.	TRBV5-1	.	TGCGCCAGCAGCCCGCCAACCGCAAACTCTGGAAACACCATATATTTT	CASSPPTANSGNTIYF
TRBJ2-1	few	TRBV11-2	.	TGTGCCAGCAGCTTAATCCGGGGCTACAATGAGCAGTTCTTC	CASSLIRGYNEQFF
TRBJ1-6	many	TRBV5-1	TRBD1	TGCGCCAGCAGCGGGACAGAGAATTCACCCCTCCACTTT	CASSGTENSPLHF
TRBJ2-1	once	TRBV7-8	TRBD2	TGTGCCAGCAGCTTAGTGGCGGGAGGGCCTTTAAATGAGCAGTTCTTC	CASSLVAGGPLNEQFF
TRBJ2-5	many	TRBV7-3	.	TGTGCCAGCAGCTTAACGAGGGGAGAGACCCAGTACTTC	CASSLTRGETQYF
TRBJ2-1	.	TRBV11-1	TRBD2	TGTGCCAGCAGCTTGATTGGACTAGCGGGAGGAAATGTGGTCTTC	CASSLIGLAGGNVVF
TRBJ1-1	.	TRBV10-3	.	TGTGCCATCCTACAGGGACCCTCCACTGAAGCTTTCTTT	CAILQGPSTEAFF
TRBJ2-3	many	TRBV7-3	TRBD1	TGTGCCAGCAGCACGGGACAGGGGGCCGCAGATACGCAGTATTTT	CASSTGQGAADTQYF
TRBJ2-2	.	TRBV19	TRBD2	TGTGCCAGTAGTATAGCACTAGCGGGAGGAACCGTTGGCGGGGAGCTGTTTTTT	CASSIALAGGTVGGELFF
TRBJ2-1	.	TRBV6-5	TRBD2	TGTGCCAGCAGTTCCGGGGCTAGCGGCTCCTACAATGAGCAGTTCTTC	CASSSGASGSYNEQFF
TRBJ2-7	.	TRBV5-6	.	TGTGCCAGCAGCTACCCTGCAGGGTCCTCCTACGAGCAGTACTTC	CASSYPAGSSYEQYF
TRBJ2-7	.	TRBV2	.	TGTGCCAGCAGTTTCCTCGGGACAACCTACGAGCAGTACTTC	CASSFLGTTYEQYF
TRBJ2-6	many	TRBV6-1	.	TGTGCCAGCAGTGAAGAGGGTTCTGGGGCCAACGTCCTGACTTTC	CASSEEGSGANVLTF
TRBJ2-2	.	TRBV14	.	TGTGCCAGCAGCCAAGGAGGAGGGGTTGCCGGGGAGCTGTTTTTT	CASSQGGGVAGELFF
TRBJ1-6	few	TRBV30	.	TGTGCTTCCGGACCGGGACATAGCTCACCCCTCCACTTT	CASGPGHSSPLHF
TRBJ1-5	.	TRBV19	.	TGTGCCAGTAGTATGGTTTCAGGACAGCCCCAGCATTTT	CASSMVSGQPQHF
TRBJ2-1	few	TRBV6-1	TRBD2	TGTGCCAGCAGTTATGAGGGAGGGCCGAATGAGCAGTTCTTC	CASSYEGGPNEQFF
TRBJ2-1	many	TRBV30	.	TGTGCCTGGAGTGCCCCAGCGAATGAGCAGTTCTTC	CAWSAPANEQFF
TRBJ2-1	.	TRBV7-6	.	TGTGCCAGCAGCCCCTCCGGGACCTCTAATGAGCAGTTCTTC	CASSPSGTSNEQFF
TRBJ2-7	.	TRBV5-1	.	TGCGCCAGCTCCTGGACCGGGTCGCTGGGTTTCTACGAGCAGTACTTC	CASSWTGSLGFYEQYF
TRBJ2-6	.	TRBV6-2/TRBV6-3	TRBD1	TGTGCCACCCTTCGACAGGGGGCAACTGGGGCCAACGTCCTGACTTTC	CATLRQGATGANVLTF
TRBJ2-1	many	TRBV6-2/TRBV6-3	TRBD2	TGTGCCAGCAGTTACGCGGGAGGAGCAGATGAGCAGTTCTTC	CASSYAGGADEQFF